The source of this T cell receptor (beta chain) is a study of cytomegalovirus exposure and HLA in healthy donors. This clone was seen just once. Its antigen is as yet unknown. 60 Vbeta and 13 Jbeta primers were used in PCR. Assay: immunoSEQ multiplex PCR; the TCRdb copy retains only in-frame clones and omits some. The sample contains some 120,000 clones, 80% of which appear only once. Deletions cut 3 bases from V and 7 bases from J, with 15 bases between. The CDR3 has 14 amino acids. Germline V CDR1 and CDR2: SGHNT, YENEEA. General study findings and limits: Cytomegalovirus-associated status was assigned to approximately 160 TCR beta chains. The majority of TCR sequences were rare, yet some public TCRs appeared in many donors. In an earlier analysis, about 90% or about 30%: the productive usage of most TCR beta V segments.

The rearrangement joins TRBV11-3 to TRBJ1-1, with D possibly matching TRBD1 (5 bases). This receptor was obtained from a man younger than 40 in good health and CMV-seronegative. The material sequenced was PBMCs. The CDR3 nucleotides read TGTGCCAGCAGCTTGGGCGTGACGGGGGATGAAGCTTTCTTT. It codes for CASSLGVTGDEAFF.